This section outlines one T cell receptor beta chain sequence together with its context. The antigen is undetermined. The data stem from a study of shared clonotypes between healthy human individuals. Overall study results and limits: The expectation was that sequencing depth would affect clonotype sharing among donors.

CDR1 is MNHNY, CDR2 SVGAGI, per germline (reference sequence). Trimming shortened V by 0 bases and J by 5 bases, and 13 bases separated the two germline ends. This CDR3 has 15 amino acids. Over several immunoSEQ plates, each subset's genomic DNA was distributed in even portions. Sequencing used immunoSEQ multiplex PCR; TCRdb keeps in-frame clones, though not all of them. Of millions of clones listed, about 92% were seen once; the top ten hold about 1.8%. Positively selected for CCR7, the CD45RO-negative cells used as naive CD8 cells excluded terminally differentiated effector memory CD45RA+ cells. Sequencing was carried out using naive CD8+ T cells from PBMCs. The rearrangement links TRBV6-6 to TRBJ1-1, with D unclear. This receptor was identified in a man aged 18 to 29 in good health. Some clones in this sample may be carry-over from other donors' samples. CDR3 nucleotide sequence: TGTGCCAGCAGTTACTCGATATACGACACAACTGAAGCTTTCTTT. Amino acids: CASSYSIYDTTEAFF.